This T cell receptor beta chain was obtained from a study of cytomegalovirus exposure and HLA in healthy donors. Study-wide results and limits: There were some public TCRs occurring in many donors, but most TCR sequences were rare. Being indistinguishable, some V segments were excluded, TRBV6-2 and TRBV6-3 among them. Follow-up analysis later connected one missense variant in DCLRE1C with trimming of TCR beta V- and J-genes.

A multiplex PCR was run with 60 Vbeta primers and 13 Jbeta primers. Assay: immunoSEQ multiplex PCR; the TCRdb copy retains only in-frame clones and omits some. This sample lists 190,000 or so clones; its ten largest clones have 0.7% to 0.8%. For this clone: Its antigen is currently unknown.

The CDR3 is 13 residues long. V shed 6 bases, J shed 5 bases, and the junction held 6 bases outside the gene matches. Per germline, CDR1 MNHEY and CDR2 SVGAGI. The sequence was obtained from a boy aged 5-17 years in good health and CMV-seronegative. Material for sequencing was PBMCs. The chain uses TRBV6-5 and TRBJ1-2; TRBD1 matches at 7 bases. CDR3 in amino acids: CASRAGGWYGYTF. DNA for the CDR3: TGTGCCAGCAGGGCAGGGGGTTGGTATGGCTACACCTTC.